This TCR beta chain derives from a study of blood T cell repertoires in COVID-19 (dated by TCRdb to 2020 to 2021). Study-level background: Samples covering the acute and convalescent phases of COVID-19 were provided by collaborators in the United States, Italy and Spain. The material from the prospective study consisted of cDNA or gDNA derived from T cells, B-cell-depleted T cells, or PBMCs. Deeply sampled blood TCRbeta repertoires from subjects exposed to, actively infected with, or recovered from COVID-19 were included in the dataset. A freely available public database, intended as a resource for researchers studying the immune response to SARS-CoV-2, is where the repertoires were released. The samples were drawn from the first 160 participants of the ongoing ImmuneRACE study and from some 1,300 subjects provided by 6 global collaborators. The sample metadata nearly always contained a de-identified subject ID, COVID-19 status, age in years and sex. Where HLA class I and class II types were available, the types were taken from metadata supplied by the sample provider, not from assay-based typing.

V is reduced by 10 bases and J by 4 bases, leaving a spacing of 11 bases between them. The CDR3 spans 11 residues, from the cysteine through the phenylalanine. The kept DNA is CDR3 alone, 33 bases in frame from the first base. Sequences ENHRY (CDR1) and SYGVKD (CDR2) are obtained from the germline V gene. TCRbeta CDR3 regions were amplified from genomic DNA using the immunoSEQ Assay, a bias-controlled multiplex PCR. The authors' analysis ran thus. The number of nucleated cells in each sample was estimated by amplification of reference gene primers within the assay. To quantify the absolute abundance of each unique TCRbeta CDR3 rearrangement, sequence reads were collapsed and filtered. For each sample, productive Simpson clonality was calculated as the square root of Simpson's diversity index across productive rearrangements. What TCRdb holds here is the immuneACCESS table cut down to in-frame rearrangements. Part of the clones is not present; checked against another copy, under half of the missing clones reflect an unresolved V gene, and the others are unexplained. That table is the source of V, J and clone size, and D and trimming were worked out from the DNA. The sample table holds hundreds of thousands of clones, of which around 85% were seen once. In total, the top ten clones hold more than 6% of the sample.

Collaborating institutions collected whole blood in K2EDTA tubes following their own protocols. Collaborator samples were shipped for TCRbeta analysis as frozen whole blood, isolated PBMCs, or DNA extracted from either sample type. Regarding this clone: The antigen this receptor binds is unknown. Per-base qualities were not stored, and no clone one base away is much larger.

The paper's findings and limits, for the study overall: Clinical and demographic metadata were provided uncurated, with the amount varying by source and participant.

Input material: peripheral blood. The sequence was obtained from a human donor in a cohort sampled during active COVID-19. This chain joins TRBV10-3 to TRBJ2-7; the D region possibly corresponds to TRBD2 (5 bases align). The DNA is as follows: TGTGCCACGTCCCGGGATTACGAGCAGTACTTC. Translated, it gives CATSRDYEQYF.